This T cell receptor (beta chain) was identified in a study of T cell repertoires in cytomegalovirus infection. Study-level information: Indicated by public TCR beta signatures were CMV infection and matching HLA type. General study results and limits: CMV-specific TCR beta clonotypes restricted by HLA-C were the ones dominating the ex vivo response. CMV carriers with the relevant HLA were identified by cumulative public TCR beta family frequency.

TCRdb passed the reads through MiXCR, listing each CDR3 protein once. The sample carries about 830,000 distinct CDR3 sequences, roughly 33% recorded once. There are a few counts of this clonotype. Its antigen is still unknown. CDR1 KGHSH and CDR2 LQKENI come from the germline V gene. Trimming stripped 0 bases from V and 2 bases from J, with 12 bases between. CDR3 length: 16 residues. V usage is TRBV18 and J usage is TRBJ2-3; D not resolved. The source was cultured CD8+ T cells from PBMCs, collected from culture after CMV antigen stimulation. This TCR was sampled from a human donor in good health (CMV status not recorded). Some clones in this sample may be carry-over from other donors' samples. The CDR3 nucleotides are TGTGCCAGCTCACCACCGTCAGGCACTCCCACAGATACGCAGTATTTT. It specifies CASSPPSGTPTDTQYF.